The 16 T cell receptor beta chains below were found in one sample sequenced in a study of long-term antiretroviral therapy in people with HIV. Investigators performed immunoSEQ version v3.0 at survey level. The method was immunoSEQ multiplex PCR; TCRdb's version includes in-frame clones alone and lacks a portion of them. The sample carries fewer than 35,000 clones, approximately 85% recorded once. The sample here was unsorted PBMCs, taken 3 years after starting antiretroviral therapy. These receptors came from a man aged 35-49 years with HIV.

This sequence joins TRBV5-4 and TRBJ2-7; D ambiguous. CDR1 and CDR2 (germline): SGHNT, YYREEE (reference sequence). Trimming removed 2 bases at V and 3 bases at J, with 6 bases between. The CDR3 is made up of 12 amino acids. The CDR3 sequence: CASSLAYYEQYF. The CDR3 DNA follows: TGTGCCAGCAGCTTAGCTTACTACGAGCAGTACTTC.

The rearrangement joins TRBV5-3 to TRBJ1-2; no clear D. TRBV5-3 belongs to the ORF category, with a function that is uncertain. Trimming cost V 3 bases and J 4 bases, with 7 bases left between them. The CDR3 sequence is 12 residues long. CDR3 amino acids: CARSSIVYGYTF. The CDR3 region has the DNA TGTGCCAGAAGCTCGATCGTCTATGGCTACACCTTC.

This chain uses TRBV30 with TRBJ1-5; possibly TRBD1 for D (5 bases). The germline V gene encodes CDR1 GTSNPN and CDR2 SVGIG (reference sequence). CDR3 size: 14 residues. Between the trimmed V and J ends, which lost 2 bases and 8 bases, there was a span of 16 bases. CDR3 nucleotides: TGTGCCTGGAGTAGGGACCGCGTCCTGGAGCCCCAGCATTTT. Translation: CAWSRDRVLEPQHF.

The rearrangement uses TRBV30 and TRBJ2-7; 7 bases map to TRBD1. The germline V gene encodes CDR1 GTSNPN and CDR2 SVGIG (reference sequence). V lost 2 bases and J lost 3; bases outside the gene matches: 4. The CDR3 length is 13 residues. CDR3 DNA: TGTGCCTGGAGTATTGGACAGGTCTACGAGCAGTACTTC. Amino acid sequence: CAWSIGQVYEQYF.

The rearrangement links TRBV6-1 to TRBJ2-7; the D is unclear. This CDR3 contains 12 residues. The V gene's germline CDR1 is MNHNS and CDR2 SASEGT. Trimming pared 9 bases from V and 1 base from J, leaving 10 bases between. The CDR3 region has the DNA TGTGCCAGTAGGAGCGAATCCTACGAGCAGTACTTC. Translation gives CASRSESYEQYF.

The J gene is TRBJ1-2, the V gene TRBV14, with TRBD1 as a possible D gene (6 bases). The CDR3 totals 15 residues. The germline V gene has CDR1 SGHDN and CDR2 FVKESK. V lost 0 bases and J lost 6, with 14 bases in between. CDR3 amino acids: CASSQDRGPVDGYTF. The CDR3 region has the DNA TGTGCCAGCAGCCAAGATCGGGGGCCGGTGGATGGCTACACCTTC.

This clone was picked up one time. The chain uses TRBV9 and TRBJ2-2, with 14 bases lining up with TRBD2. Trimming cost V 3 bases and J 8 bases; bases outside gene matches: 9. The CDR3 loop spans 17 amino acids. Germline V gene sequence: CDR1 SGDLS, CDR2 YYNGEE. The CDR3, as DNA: TGTGCCAGCAGCGCCTCCCCGACTAGCGGGAGGGCAGGGGAGCTGTTTTTT. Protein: CASSASPTSGRAGELFF. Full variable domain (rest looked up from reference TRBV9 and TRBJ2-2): DSGVTQTPKHLITATGQRVTLRCSPRSGDLSVYWYQQSLDQGLQFLIQYYNGEERAKGNILERFSAQQFPDLHSELNLSSLELGDSALYFCASSASPTSGRAGELFFGEGSRLTVL.

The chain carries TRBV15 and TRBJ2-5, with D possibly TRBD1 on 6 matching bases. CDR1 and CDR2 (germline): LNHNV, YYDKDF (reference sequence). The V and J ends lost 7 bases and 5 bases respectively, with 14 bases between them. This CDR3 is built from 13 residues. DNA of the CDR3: TGTGCCACCATGGATCGACAGGACGAGACCCAGTACTTC. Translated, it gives CATMDRQDETQYF.

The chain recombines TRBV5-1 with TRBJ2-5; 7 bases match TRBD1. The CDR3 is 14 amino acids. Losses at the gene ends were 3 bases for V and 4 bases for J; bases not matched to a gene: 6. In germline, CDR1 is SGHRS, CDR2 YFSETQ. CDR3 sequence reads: CASSSPTGVETQYF. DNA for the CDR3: TGCGCCAGCAGCTCGCCCACAGGGGTAGAGACCCAGTACTTC.

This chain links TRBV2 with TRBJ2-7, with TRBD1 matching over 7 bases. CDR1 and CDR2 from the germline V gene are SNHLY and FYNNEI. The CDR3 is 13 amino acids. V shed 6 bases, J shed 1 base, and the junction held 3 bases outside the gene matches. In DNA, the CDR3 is TGTGCCAGCAGCGAGACAGGGTCCTACGAGCAGTACTTC. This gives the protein CASSETGSYEQYF. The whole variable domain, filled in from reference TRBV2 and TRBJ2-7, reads EPEVTQTPSHQVTQMGQEVILRCVPISNHLYFYWYRQILGQKVEFLVSFYNNEISEKSEIFDDQFSVERPDGSNFTLKIRSTKLEDSAMYFCASSETGSYEQYFGPGTRLTVT.

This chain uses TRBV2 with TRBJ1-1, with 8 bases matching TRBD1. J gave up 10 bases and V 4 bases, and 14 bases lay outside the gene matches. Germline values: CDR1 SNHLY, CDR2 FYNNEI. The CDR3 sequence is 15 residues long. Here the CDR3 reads CASSVDRGLGNLAFF. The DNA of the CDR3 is TGTGCCAGCAGTGTAGACAGGGGATTGGGGAACTTAGCTTTCTTT.

CDR3 protein: CAWTNRPRTSGRADTQYF. CDR3 nucleotide sequence: TGTGCCTGGACCAACAGGCCCCGGACTAGCGGGAGAGCAGATACGCAGTATTTT. The chain combines TRBV30 with TRBJ2-3, with TRBD2 matching 13 bases. The V and J ends lost 4 bases and 4 bases, in that order; junction bases with no gene match: 14. The CDR3 runs 18 residues. Germline CDR1 and CDR2: GTSNPN and SVGIG (reference sequence).

CDR3 sequence: CASSLDRTGGNTEAFF. The CDR3 coding sequence is TGCGCCAGCAGCTTGGACCGGACAGGGGGCAACACTGAAGCTTTCTTT. V usage is TRBV5-1 and J usage is TRBJ1-1, with 11 positions matching TRBD1. Germline CDR1 is SGHRS and CDR2 is YFSETQ. This CDR3 has 16 amino acids. J was trimmed by 2 bases and V by 0 bases; bases with no gene match: 3.

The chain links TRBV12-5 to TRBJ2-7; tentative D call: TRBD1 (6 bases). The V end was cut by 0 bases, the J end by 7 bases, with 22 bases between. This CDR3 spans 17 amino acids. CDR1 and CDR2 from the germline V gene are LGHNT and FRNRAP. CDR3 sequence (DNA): TGTGCTAGTGGTTTGGTAGGGCAGGGGCCCGACGTGGGAGAGCAGTACTTC. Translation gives CASGLVGQGPDVGEQYF.

CDR3 protein: CASLKGDTQYF. The CDR3 coding sequence is TGTGCCAGTTTAAAAGGAGATACGCAGTATTTT. The V and J genes are TRBV19 and TRBJ2-3, with D uncertain. CDR3 size: 11 residues. In germline, CDR1 is LNHDA, CDR2 SQIVND (reference sequence). Trimming stripped 8 bases from V and 5 bases from J, with 8 bases between.

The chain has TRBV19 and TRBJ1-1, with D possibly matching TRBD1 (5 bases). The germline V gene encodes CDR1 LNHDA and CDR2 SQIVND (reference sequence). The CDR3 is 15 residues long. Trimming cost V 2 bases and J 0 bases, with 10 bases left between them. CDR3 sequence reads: CASSITGFMNTEAFF. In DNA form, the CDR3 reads TGTGCCAGTAGTATAACAGGATTCATGAACACTGAAGCTTTCTTT.